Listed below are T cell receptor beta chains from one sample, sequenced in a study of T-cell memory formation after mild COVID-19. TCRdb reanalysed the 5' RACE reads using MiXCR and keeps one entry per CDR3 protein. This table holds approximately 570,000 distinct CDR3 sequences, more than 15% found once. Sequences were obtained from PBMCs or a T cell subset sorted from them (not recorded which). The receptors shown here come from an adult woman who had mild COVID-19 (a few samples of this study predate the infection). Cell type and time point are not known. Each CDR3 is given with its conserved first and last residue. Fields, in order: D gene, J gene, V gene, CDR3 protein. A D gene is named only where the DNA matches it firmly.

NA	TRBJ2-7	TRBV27	CASRLSGDHEQYF
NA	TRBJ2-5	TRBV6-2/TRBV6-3	CASSWFDRRETQYF
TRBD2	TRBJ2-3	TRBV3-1	CASSQDSGVAGGVDTQYF
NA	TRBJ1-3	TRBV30	CAWRGASGNTIYF
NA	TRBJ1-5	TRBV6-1	CASSDWGQPQHF
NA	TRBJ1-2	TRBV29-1	CSVRTQGLYGYTF
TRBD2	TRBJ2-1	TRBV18	CASSPPQTSGGSGEQFF
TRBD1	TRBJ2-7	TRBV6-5	CASRLGTGFYEQYF
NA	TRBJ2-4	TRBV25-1	CASRSGGNIQYF
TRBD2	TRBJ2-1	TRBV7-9	CASSLERTSLSNEQFF
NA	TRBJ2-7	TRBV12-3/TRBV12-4	CASSLFGFSYEQYF
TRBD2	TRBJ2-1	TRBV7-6	CASSTYNLAGGPYNEQFF
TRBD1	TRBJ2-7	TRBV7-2	CASSKLRQGNYEQYF
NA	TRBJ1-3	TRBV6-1	CASSVGGDGNTIYF
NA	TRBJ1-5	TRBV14	CASSLSPQGPRGQPQHF
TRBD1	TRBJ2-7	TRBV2	CATRGDSVYEQYF
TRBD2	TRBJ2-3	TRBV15	CATGASGHTDTQYF
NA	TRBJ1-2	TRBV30	CAWSLRLGHGYTF
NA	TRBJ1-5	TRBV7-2	CASSSRQTSNQPQHF
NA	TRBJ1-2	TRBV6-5	CASSYSGRGGYTF
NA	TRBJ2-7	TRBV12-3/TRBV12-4	CASSYAGKGYEQYF
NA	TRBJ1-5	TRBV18	CASSPPNQPQHF
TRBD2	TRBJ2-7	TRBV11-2	CASSFPGGGGYEQYF
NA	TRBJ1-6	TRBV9	CASSVGGSTGLSPLHF